The clone carrying this T cell receptor (beta chain) was picked up a small number of times. What it binds is not known. The TRBV12-4/TRBJ1-2 clonotypes were amplified using barcode primers with ligated adaptors. In TCRdb, the multiplex PCR reads were re-called with MiXCR into one record per CDR3 protein. The sample shows 430 or so distinct CDR3 sequences, more than 20% of them seen only once. V shed 6 bases and J 4 bases; nucleotides not matched to a gene: 2. CDR3 length: 12 amino acids. Treg sorting used a CD4+CD25+CD127-/low gate. General study findings and limits: Under 2.3% of tumor Treg sequences matched blood Tregs or memory cells. In terms of TCR gene usage, tumor memory CD4+ T cells clustered together with blood and lymph node memory CD4+ cells, as well as with lymph node naive CD4+ cells. Tumor Treg TCRs overlapped most with tumor naive CD4+ cells.

This chain connects TRBV12-3 or TRBV12-4 to TRBJ1-2, with 7 bases identical to TRBD1. Sequencing was carried out using tumor-infiltrating Tregs sorted from the breast tumor. This TCR derives from a female donor with breast cancer. CDR3 amino acids: CASSRDSYGYTF. In DNA, the CDR3 is TGTGCCAGCAGCAGGGACAGCTATGGCTACACCTTC.